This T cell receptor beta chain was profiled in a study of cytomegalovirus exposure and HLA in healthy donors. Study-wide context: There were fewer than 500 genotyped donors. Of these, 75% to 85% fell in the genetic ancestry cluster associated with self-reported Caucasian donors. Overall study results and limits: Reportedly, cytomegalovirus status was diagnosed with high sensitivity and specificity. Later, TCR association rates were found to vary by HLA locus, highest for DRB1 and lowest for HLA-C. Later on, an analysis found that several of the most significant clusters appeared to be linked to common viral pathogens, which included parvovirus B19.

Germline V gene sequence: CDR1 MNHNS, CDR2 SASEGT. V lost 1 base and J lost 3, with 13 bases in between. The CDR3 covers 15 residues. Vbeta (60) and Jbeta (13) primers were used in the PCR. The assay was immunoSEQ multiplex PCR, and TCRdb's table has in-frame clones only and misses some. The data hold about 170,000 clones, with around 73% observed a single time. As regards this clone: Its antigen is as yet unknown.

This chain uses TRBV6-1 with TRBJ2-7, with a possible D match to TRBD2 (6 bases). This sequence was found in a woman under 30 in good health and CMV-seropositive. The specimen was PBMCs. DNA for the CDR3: TGTGCCAGCAGTGAAGAAGGAGGGAGTATCTACGAGCAGTACTTC. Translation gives CASSEEGGSIYEQYF.